Presented here are 24 T cell receptor beta chains from one specimen sequenced in a study of shared clonotypes between healthy human individuals. TCRdb's copy holds only in-frame clones and misses some; the assay was immunoSEQ multiplex PCR. The sample includes fewer than 1.6 million clones, about 98.5% of them seen just once. The source material was naive CD4+ T cells sorted from blood. This sample's subset: CD45RA+ positively selected. The receptors here all came from a man aged 25-45 years in good health.

The rearrangement joins TRBV30 to TRBJ1-1; no clear D gene. The germline V gene encodes CDR1 GTSNPN and CDR2 SVGIG (reference sequence). Trimming took off 5 bases at V and 4 bases at J, with 8 bases between the two ends. The CDR3 is 11 residues long. CDR3 nucleotides: TGTGCCTGGGTCAGGAGCACTGAAGCTTTCTTT. This gives the protein CAWVRSTEAFF.

This chain connects TRBV19 to TRBJ2-7; D perhaps matches TRBD2 (6 bases). The CDR3 length is 13 residues. Germline V CDR1 and CDR2: LNHDA, SQIVND (reference sequence). V was trimmed by 6 bases and J by 2 bases, leaving 11 bases between them. The CDR3 sequence is CASSRDFTYEQYF. The CDR3 DNA reads TGTGCCAGTAGCCGGGACTTCACCTACGAGCAGTACTTC.

This rearrangement joins TRBV6-1 to TRBJ2-2; D is unclear. Trimming removed 4 bases at V and 7 bases at J, with 1 base between. The CDR3 has 10 residues. Per the germline V gene, CDR1 is MNHNS and CDR2 is SASEGT. The DNA of the CDR3 is TGTGCCAGCAGTGGCGGGGAGCTGTTTTTT. It codes for CASSGGELFF.

The chain couples TRBV27 to TRBJ2-3; D ambiguous. CDR3 size: 16 residues. Germline CDR1 is MNHEY and CDR2 is SMNVEV (reference sequence). V lost 6 bases to trimming and J lost 1 base, with 17 bases between them. As DNA, the CDR3 is TGTGCCAGCAGGATATTCTCGGCAGCCCGCACAGATACGCAGTATTTT. Amino acid sequence: CASRIFSAARTDTQYF.

This chain joins TRBV10-3 and TRBJ2-3, with no clear D. V was cut by 8 bases and J by 6 bases, with 15 bases left in between. Looked up from germline, CDR1 is ENHRY and CDR2 is SYGVKD. This CDR3 contains 13 residues. CDR3 amino acids: CAIEPSWADTQYF. As DNA, the CDR3 is TGTGCCATCGAGCCGTCATGGGCCGATACGCAGTATTTT.

The rearrangement uses TRBV5-1 and TRBJ1-1; D gene unclear. Trimming stripped 0 bases from V and 0 bases from J, with 6 bases between. The CDR3 contains 14 residues. Germline-derived CDR1 and CDR2 are SGHRS and YFSETQ. This CDR3 reads CASSLVGVNTEAFF. The CDR3 DNA sequence: TGCGCCAGCAGCTTGGTTGGTGTGAACACTGAAGCTTTCTTT.

About this clone: This CDR3 is also generated by other DNA sequences in the sample. The chain employs TRBV5-1 and TRBJ2-7; D may be TRBD1 or TRBD2 (5 bases each). The V and J ends lost 0 bases and 0 bases respectively, with 10 bases between them. Germline loops: CDR1 SGHRS, CDR2 YFSETQ. The CDR3 length is 15 residues. The CDR3, as DNA: TGCGCCAGCAGCTTGGCGGCAGGGAGCTCCTACGAGCAGTACTTC. Protein product: CASSLAAGSSYEQYF.

Concerning this clone itself: Germline and junction disagree at one end, which may indicate a read error. The rearrangement links TRBV7-7 to TRBJ2-7; 13 nucleotides line up with TRBD2. The germline V gene encodes CDR1 SSHAT and CDR2 FNYEAQ (reference sequence). The CDR3 consists of 14 residues. The chain's CDR3 is CASSPGLAGPEQYF. CDR3 coding DNA: TGTGCTAGCAGCCCGGGACTAGCGGGACCCGAGCAGTACTTC.

The chain links TRBV5-1 to TRBJ2-7; 7 bases align to TRBD1. CDR3 length: 14 amino acids. CDR1 and CDR2 from the germline V gene are SGHRS and YFSETQ. V lost 3 bases, J lost 0 bases, and 3 bases stayed unmatched. The CDR3: CASSSGGNSYEQYF. For the CDR3, the DNA is TGCGCCAGCAGCTCAGGGGGAAACTCCTACGAGCAGTACTTC.

Of note for this clone: The sample carries other DNA sequences with the same CDR3. The rearrangement links TRBV5-1 to TRBJ2-1; D uncertain. The CDR3 runs 15 residues. Germline lookup yields CDR1 SGHRS and CDR2 YFSETQ. Deletions cut 0 bases from V and 0 bases from J, with 7 bases between. The CDR3 here is CASSLVQSSYNEQFF. CDR3 sequence (DNA): TGCGCCAGCAGCTTGGTTCAGAGCTCCTACAATGAGCAGTTCTTC.

V gene TRBV6-5 combines with J gene TRBJ2-7; TRBD1 aligns across 7 bases. This CDR3 has 14 residues. Germline CDR1 MNHEY, CDR2 SVGAGI. V lost 6 bases and J lost 3; bases outside the gene matches: 8. Written as DNA, the CDR3 is TGTGCCAGCAGCCACGGACAGGACAACTACGAGCAGTACTTC. Residues: CASSHGQDNYEQYF.

The chain couples TRBV27 to TRBJ2-3, with 8 bases lining up with TRBD2. CDR1 MNHEY and CDR2 SMNVEV come from the germline V gene (reference sequence). The CDR3 sequence is 14 residues long. V gave up 2 bases and J gave up 4 bases; unmatched junction bases: 2. CDR3 loop: CASSLREGPDTQYF. The CDR3 DNA reads as TGTGCCAGCAGTTTACGGGAGGGCCCAGATACGCAGTATTTT.

Here the CDR3 DNA reads TGTGCCAGCAGCTGGGGGACTCCCAGCTCCTACAATGAGCAGTTCTTC. It is translated as CASSWGTPSSYNEQFF. The rearrangement links TRBV9 to TRBJ2-1, with a tentative D call TRBD2 (6 bases). V shed 4 bases and J shed 0 bases, with 14 bases lying between them. There are 16 residues in the CDR3. Germline-derived CDR1 and CDR2 are SGDLS and YYNGEE.

The chain carries TRBV29-1 and TRBJ2-3; no firm D call. Per germline, CDR1 SQVTM and CDR2 ANQGSEA. Deletions cut 0 bases from V and 2 bases from J, with 3 bases between. This CDR3 comprises 12 residues. The CDR3 coding sequence is TGCAGCGTTGAAGATCCCACAGATACGCAGTATTTT. Amino acids: CSVEDPTDTQYF.

The chain is built from TRBV19 and TRBJ1-4; no reliable D call. V shed 10 bases and J shed 1 base, with 16 bases lying between them. Per the germline V gene, CDR1 is LNHDA and CDR2 is SQIVND (reference sequence). This CDR3 is built from 15 residues. The CDR3 here is CATNAALRTNEKLFF. In DNA, the CDR3 is TGTGCCACCAACGCGGCCCTCCGAACTAATGAAAAACTGTTTTTT.

The gene calls are TRBV7-8 and TRBJ2-1, with D tentatively TRBD2 (6 bases). The V end was cut by 1 base, the J end by 2 bases, with 9 bases between. Germline loops: CDR1 SGHVS, CDR2 FQNEAQ. The CDR3 runs to 15 residues. This chain's CDR3 is CASSLDSGPYNEQFF. CDR3 nucleotide sequence: TGTGCCAGCAGCTTAGATAGCGGTCCCTACAATGAGCAGTTCTTC.

This CDR3 is CASRKTSGRVDTEAFF. The CDR3 coding sequence is TGTGCCAGCAGGAAGACCTCGGGCAGGGTCGACACTGAAGCTTTCTTT. The J gene is TRBJ1-1, the V gene TRBV27, with D perhaps matching TRBD1 (5 bases). Trimming took off 6 bases at V and 3 bases at J, with 20 bases between the two ends. The germline CDR1 and CDR2 sequences are MNHEY and SMNVEV (reference sequence). The CDR3 is made up of 16 amino acids.

The gene calls are TRBV12-5 and TRBJ2-1; 7 positions agree with TRBD2. With V trimmed by 1 base and J by 0 bases, 18 bases remained unmatched. This CDR3 spans 21 amino acids. Germline CDR1 LGHNT, CDR2 FRNRAP. CDR3 DNA: TGTGCTAGTGGTTTGGCCCTCGGTAGTGGTGGACTAGATCGCTCCTACAATGAGCAGTTCTTC. Residues: CASGLALGSGGLDRSYNEQFF. Filled out from reference TRBV12-5 and TRBJ2-1, the complete variable domain reads DARVTQTPRHKVTEMGQEVTMRCQPILGHNTVFWYRQTMMQGLELLAYFRNRAPLDDSGMPKDRFSAEMPDATLATLKIQPSEPRDSAVYFCASGLALGSGGLDRSYNEQFFGPGTRLTVL.

The genes are TRBV15 and TRBJ1-2; 9 bases are a match to TRBD1. This CDR3 region has 16 residues. Germline CDR1 LNHNV, CDR2 YYDKDF (reference sequence). Trimming cost V 3 bases and J 0 bases; bases outside gene matches: 5. CDR3 loop: CATSRDRGWSNYGYTF. The CDR3 nucleotides read TGTGCCACCAGCAGGGACAGGGGTTGGTCTAACTATGGCTACACCTTC.

The chain combines TRBV28 with TRBJ2-5, with 7 bases identical to TRBD1. The V gene's germline CDR1 is MDHEN and CDR2 SYDVKM. The CDR3 extends over 15 amino acids. V lost 3 bases, J lost 5 bases, and 9 bases stayed unmatched. The CDR3 protein is CASSFLGQGEETQYF. CDR3 DNA sequence: TGTGCCAGCAGTTTCCTAGGCCAGGGGGAGGAGACCCAGTACTTC. The variable domain in full, with the rest retrieved from reference TRBV28 and TRBJ2-5, is DVKVTQSSRYLVKRTGEKVFLECVQDMDHENMFWYRQDPGLGLRLIYFSYDVKMKEKGDIPEGYSVSREKKERFSLILESASTNQTSMYLCASSFLGQGEETQYFGPGTRLLVL.

The genes are TRBV7-6 and TRBJ2-3, with 10 bases that match TRBD2. The CDR3 is 17 amino acids. CDR1 and CDR2 from the germline V gene are SGHVS and FNYEAQ. V was clipped by 5 bases and J by 4 bases; unmatched bases: 12. CDR3 sequence: CASSPPSQLAGADTQYF. CDR3 sequence (DNA): TGTGCCAGCAGCCCCCCTTCGCAGCTAGCGGGAGCAGATACGCAGTATTTT. Full variable domain (remainder filled in from reference TRBV7-6 and TRBJ2-3): GAGVSQSPRYKVTKRGQDVALRCDPISGHVSLYWYRQALGQGPEFLTYFNYEAQQDKSGLPNDRFSAERPEGSISTLTIQRTEQRDSAMYRCASSPPSQLAGADTQYFGPGTRLTVL.

The sample holds one count of this clone. The chain links TRBV9 to TRBJ2-5, with TRBD2 matching over 8 bases. The CDR3 length is 15 residues. V trimming: 2 bases; J trimming: 5 bases; junction bases outside the gene matches: 8. CDR1 and CDR2 from the germline V gene are SGDLS and YYNGEE. The CDR3 is CASSVSGTLGETQYF. The CDR3 region has the DNA TGTGCCAGCAGCGTTAGCGGGACCCTCGGGGAGACCCAGTACTTC.

The chain employs TRBV10-2 and TRBJ2-5; TRBD2 matches at 7 bases. This CDR3 spans 18 amino acids. The V gene end was trimmed by 0 bases and the J gene end by 5 bases; junction bases not matched to a gene: 15. The germline gives CDR1 WSHSY, CDR2 SAAADI. The CDR3 here is CASSESVLAALPGETQYF. Here the CDR3 DNA reads TGCGCCAGCAGTGAGTCGGTGCTAGCGGCCCTACCGGGGGAGACCCAGTACTTC.

The chain links TRBV7-6 to TRBJ2-3; D is unresolved. This CDR3 comprises 14 residues. From germline, CDR1 is SGHVS and CDR2 FNYEAQ. V gave up 2 bases and J gave up 6 bases, with 12 bases separating them. CDR3 DNA: TGTGCCAGCAGCTTATTGGACCAACGGGATACGCAGTATTTT. Amino acids: CASSLLDQRDTQYF.